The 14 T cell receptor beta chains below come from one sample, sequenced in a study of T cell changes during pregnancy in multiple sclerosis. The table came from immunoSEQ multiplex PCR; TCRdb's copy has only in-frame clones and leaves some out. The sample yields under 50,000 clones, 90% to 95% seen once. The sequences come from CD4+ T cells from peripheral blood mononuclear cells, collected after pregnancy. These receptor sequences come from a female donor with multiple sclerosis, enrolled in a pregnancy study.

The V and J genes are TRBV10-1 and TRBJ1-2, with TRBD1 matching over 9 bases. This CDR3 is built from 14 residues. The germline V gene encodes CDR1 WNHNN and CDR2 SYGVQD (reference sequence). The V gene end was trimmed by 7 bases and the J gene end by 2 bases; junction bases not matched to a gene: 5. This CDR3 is CASKWDRVNYGYTF. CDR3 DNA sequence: TGCGCCAGCAAATGGGACAGGGTAAACTATGGCTACACCTTC.

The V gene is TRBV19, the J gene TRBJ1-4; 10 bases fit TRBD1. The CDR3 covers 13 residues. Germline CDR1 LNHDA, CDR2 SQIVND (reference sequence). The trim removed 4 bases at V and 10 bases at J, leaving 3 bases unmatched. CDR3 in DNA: TGTGCCAGTAGTACCCGGGACAGGGGAAAACTGTTTTTT. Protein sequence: CASSTRDRGKLFF.

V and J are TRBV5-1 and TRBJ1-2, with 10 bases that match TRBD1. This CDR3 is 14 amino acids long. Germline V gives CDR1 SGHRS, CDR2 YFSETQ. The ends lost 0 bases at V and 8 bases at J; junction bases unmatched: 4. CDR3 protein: CASSLARQGAGYTF. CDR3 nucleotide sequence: TGCGCCAGCAGCTTGGCCAGACAGGGGGCCGGCTACACCTTC.

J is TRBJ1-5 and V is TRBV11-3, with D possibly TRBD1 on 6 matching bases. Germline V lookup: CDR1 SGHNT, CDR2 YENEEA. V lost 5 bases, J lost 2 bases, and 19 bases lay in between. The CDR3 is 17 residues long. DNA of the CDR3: TGTGCCAGCAGCCACCAAACTCGGGGGGCTGGCAATCAGCCCCAGCATTTT. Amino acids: CASSHQTRGAGNQPQHF.

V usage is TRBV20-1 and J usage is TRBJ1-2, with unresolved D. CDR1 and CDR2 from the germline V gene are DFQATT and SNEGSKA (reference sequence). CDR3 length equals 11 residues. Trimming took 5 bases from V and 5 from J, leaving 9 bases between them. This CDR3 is CSADGGYGYTF. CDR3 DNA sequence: TGCAGTGCTGATGGAGGGTATGGCTACACCTTC.

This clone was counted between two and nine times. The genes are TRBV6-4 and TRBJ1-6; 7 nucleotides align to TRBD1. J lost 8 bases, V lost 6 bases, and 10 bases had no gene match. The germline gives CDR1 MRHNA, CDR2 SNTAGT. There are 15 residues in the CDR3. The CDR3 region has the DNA TGTGCCAGCAGAAAGGATCGGGACAGATATTCACCCCTCCACTTT. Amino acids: CASRKDRDRYSPLHF.

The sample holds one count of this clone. CDR3 amino acids: CAASSYNSPLHF. CDR3 in DNA: TGTGCAGCCTCGTCCTATAATTCACCCCTCCACTTT. The genes are TRBV19 and TRBJ1-6; no clear D. This CDR3 region has 12 residues. Looked up from germline, CDR1 is LNHDA and CDR2 is SQIVND (reference sequence).

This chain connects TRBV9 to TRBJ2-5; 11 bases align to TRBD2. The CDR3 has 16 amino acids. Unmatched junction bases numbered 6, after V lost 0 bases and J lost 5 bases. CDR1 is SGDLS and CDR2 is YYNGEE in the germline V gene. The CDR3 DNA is TGTGCCAGCAGCGTAGAAGTAGCGGGGGGGTATGAGACCCAGTACTTC. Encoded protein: CASSVEVAGGYETQYF. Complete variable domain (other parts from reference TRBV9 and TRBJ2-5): DSGVTQTPKHLITATGQRVTLRCSPRSGDLSVYWYQQSLDQGLQFLIQYYNGEERAKGNILERFSAQQFPDLHSELNLSSLELGDSALYFCASSVEVAGGYETQYFGPGTRLLVL.

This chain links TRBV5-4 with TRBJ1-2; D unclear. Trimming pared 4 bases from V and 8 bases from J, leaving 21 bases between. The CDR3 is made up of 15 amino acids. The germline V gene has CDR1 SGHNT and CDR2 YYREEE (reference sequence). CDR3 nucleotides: TGTGCCAGCAGCCCCCCCCCTTTGCACAATGGCGGCTACACCTTC. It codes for CASSPPPLHNGGYTF.

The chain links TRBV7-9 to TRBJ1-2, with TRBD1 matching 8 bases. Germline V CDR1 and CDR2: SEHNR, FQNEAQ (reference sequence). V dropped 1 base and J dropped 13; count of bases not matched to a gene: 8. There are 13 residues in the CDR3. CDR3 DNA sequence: TGTGCCAGCAGCTTAGGACAGGGGAACCCTCGCACCTTC. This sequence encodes CASSLGQGNPRTF.

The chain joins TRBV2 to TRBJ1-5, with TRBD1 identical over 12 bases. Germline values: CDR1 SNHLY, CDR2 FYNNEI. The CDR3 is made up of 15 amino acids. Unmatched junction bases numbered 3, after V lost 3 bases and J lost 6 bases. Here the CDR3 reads CASSEGQGAFQPQHF. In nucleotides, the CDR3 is TGTGCCAGCAGTGAGGGACAGGGGGCTTTTCAGCCCCAGCATTTT.

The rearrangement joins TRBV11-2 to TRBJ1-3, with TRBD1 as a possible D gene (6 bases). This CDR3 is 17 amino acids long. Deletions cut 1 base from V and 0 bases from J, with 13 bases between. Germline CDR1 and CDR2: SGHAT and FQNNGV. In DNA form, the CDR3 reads TGTGCCAGCAGCTTAGGGGTTGCGGGGGCCTCTGGAAACACCATATATTTT. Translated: CASSLGVAGASGNTIYF.

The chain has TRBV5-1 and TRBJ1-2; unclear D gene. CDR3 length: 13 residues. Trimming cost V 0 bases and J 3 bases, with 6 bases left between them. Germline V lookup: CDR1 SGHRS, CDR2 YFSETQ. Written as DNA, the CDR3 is TGCGCCAGCAGCTTGGAAATAGACTATGGCTACACCTTC. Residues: CASSLEIDYGYTF.

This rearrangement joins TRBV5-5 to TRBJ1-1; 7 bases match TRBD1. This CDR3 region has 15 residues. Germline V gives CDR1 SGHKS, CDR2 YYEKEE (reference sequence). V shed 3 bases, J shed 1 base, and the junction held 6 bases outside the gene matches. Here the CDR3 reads CASSSPRGRNTEAFF. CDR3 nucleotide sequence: TGTGCCAGCAGCTCCCCCAGGGGGAGGAACACTGAAGCTTTCTTT.